This T cell receptor beta chain was identified during a study of tumor-infiltrating lymphocytes in primary liver carcinoma. This clonotype was seen a few times. Researchers drew blood RNA from unsorted whole blood and extracted germline DNA as well. With a constant-region primer, TCR beta cDNA was made from approximately 450 ng of total RNA. Three nested multiplex PCR rounds, a slightly modified ARM-PCR method, built the TCR beta libraries. TRBV1-TRBV30 forward and Cbeta reverse primers drove the first two roughly 10-cycle rounds. TCRdb re-analysed the multiplex PCR reads in MiXCR, keeping a single row per CDR3 protein. The sample records around 330,000 distinct CDR3 sequences, around 50% being singletons. The CDR3 is made up of 14 amino acids. V was cut by 5 bases and J by 6 bases, with 14 bases left in between. Germline V lookup: CDR1 SGHVS, CDR2 FQNEAQ.

The chain carries TRBV7-8 and TRBJ2-1; D might be TRBD2 (5 bases). Source material: peripheral blood. This TCR was recovered from a woman aged 30 to 39 with primary liver carcinoma and hepatitis B virus infection. The CDR3 spells CASSPRDYLNEQFF. The CDR3 DNA reads as TGTGCCAGCAGCCCCCGGGATTACCTCAATGAGCAGTTCTTC.